This passage covers 8 T cell receptor beta chains from one sample sequenced in a study of T cell repertoires in cytomegalovirus infection (dated 2019 in TCRdb). The data were produced on an Illumina HiSeq 1500. TCRdb reprocessed the public reads (quality trimming at Q25 with fastp, clone calling with MiXCR) and kept in-frame beta chains. Rows are unified per CDR3 protein, each entry keeping the most common DNA and genes. Counted in this sample were 200,000 to 250,000 distinct CDR3 sequences; roughly 22% of them appeared once. The ten largest account for around a sixth of the sample. Sequencing was done on a sample of CD8+ T cells from PBMCs. These TCRs come from a human donor in good health (CMV status not recorded). Some clones in this sample may be carry-over from other donors' samples.

This clonotype was seen a handful of times. The chain recombines TRBV28 with TRBJ1-1; D not certain. Per the germline V gene, CDR1 is MDHEN and CDR2 is SYDVKM. This CDR3 spans 15 amino acids. The V gene lost 2 bases and the J gene lost 1 base, with 11 bases spanning the gap. CDR3: CASSLIPDKNTEAFF. In DNA form, the CDR3 reads TGTGCCAGCAGTTTAATCCCCGACAAGAACACTGAAGCTTTCTTT.

In DNA form, the CDR3 reads TGTGCCAGCAGCCATGGACTAGCCGACAATGAGCAGTTCTTC. Its protein is CASSHGLADNEQFF. The chain links TRBV5-4 to TRBJ2-1, with 8 bases fitting TRBD2. The germline gives CDR1 SGHNT, CDR2 YYREEE (reference sequence). The CDR3 spans 14 residues. J was trimmed by 5 bases and V by 4 bases; bases with no gene match: 5. The full variable domain, rest sourced from reference TRBV5-4 and TRBJ2-1, is ETGVTQSPTHLIKTRGQQVTLRCSSQSGHNTVSWYQQALGQGPQFIFQYYREEENGRGNFPPRFSGLQFPNYSSELNVNALELDDSALYLCASSHGLADNEQFFGPGTRLTVL.

This rearrangement joins TRBV6-1 to TRBJ2-5; 7 bases fit TRBD1. Germline assignment: CDR1 MNHNS and CDR2 SASEGT. The CDR3 runs 13 residues. With V trimmed by 5 bases and J by 5 bases, 5 bases remained unmatched. DNA for the CDR3: TGTGCCAGCAGTTGGGGACAGAGGGAGACCCAGTACTTC. This encodes CASSWGQRETQYF.

The rearrangement links TRBV20-1 to TRBJ2-2; 7 bases map to TRBD2. V shed 3 bases and J 1 base; nucleotides not matched to a gene: 8. Germline CDR1 reads DFQATT; CDR2 reads SNEGSKA (reference sequence). This CDR3 has 16 residues. The CDR3 sequence: CSARDHGGGNTGELFF. CDR3 coding DNA: TGCAGTGCTAGGGACCACGGCGGGGGGAACACCGGGGAGCTGTTTTTT.

This clonotype was recorded a few times. The V call is TRBV29-1, the J call TRBJ1-5, with TRBD1 identical over 8 bases. J was trimmed by 1 base and V by 5 bases; bases with no gene match: 4. CDR3 size: 14 residues. CDR1 is SQVTM and CDR2 is ANQGSEA in the germline V gene. The CDR3 nucleotides are TGCAGCGTTTGGACAGGGACGAGCAATCAGCCCCAGCATTTT. Protein product: CSVWTGTSNQPQHF.

V gene TRBV6-5 combines with J gene TRBJ2-7, with D perhaps TRBD1 or TRBD2 (6 bases each). The V end lost 2 bases, the J end lost 6 bases, and 11 bases lay between the germline ends. This CDR3 is 13 amino acids long. Germline loops: CDR1 MNHEY, CDR2 SVGAGI. The CDR3 spells CASSYRGDLEQYF. CDR3 sequence (DNA): TGTGCCAGCAGTTACAGGGGGGACCTCGAGCAGTACTTC.

As to this clonotype: An end of the junction differs from the germline gene, which may be a read error. The chain combines TRBV5-6 with TRBJ2-1; TRBD1 matches 7 bases. The germline V gene encodes CDR1 SGHDT and CDR2 YYEEEE. CDR3 length: 16 amino acids. For the CDR3, the DNA is TGTGCCAGCCAAGGTCAGGGGGAAAGACCATACAATGAGCAGTGCTTC. Translating it yields CASQGQGERPYNEQCF.

The chain couples TRBV5-1 to TRBJ2-2; 9 bases map to TRBD1. From germline, CDR1 is SGHRS and CDR2 YFSETQ. The CDR3 sequence is 16 residues long. V dropped 6 bases and J dropped 3; count of bases not matched to a gene: 9. The CDR3 DNA is TGCGCCAGCACCCCCTGGGACAGGGAGGACACCGGGGAGCTGTTTTTT. Translated, it gives CASTPWDREDTGELFF. Based on the CDR3 plus reference TRBV5-1 and TRBJ2-2, the full variable domain is KAGVTQTPRYLIKTRGQQVTLSCSPISGHRSVSWYQQTPGQGLQFLFEYFSETQRNKGNFPGRFSGRQFSNSRSEMNVSTLELGDSALYLCASTPWDREDTGELFFGEGSRLTVL.